The next 27 T cell receptor beta chains were all read from a single sample in a study of cytomegalovirus exposure and HLA in healthy donors. Amplification used 60 Vbeta primers and 13 Jbeta primers. TCRdb's copy holds only in-frame clones and misses some; the assay was immunoSEQ multiplex PCR. This sample has 100,000 or so clones, with roughly three fifths found just once. Sample: PBMCs. Source of these receptors: a human donor in good health.

This sequence joins TRBV5-1 and TRBJ2-5, with a weak D call TRBD1 (5 bases). The CDR3 consists of 15 residues. The ends were cut back, 3 bases at V and 1 base at J, with 13 bases in the middle. Germline V lookup: CDR1 SGHRS, CDR2 YFSETQ. CDR3 amino acids: CASSSLGQGQETQYF. The CDR3 DNA reads as TGCGCCAGCAGCTCCCTCGGGCAGGGCCAAGAGACCCAGTACTTC.

This clone was detected once. The rearrangement links TRBV19 to TRBJ1-1; D is ambiguous. V gave up 3 bases and J gave up 4 bases, with 15 bases separating them. This CDR3 contains 15 residues. Germline V gene lookup returns CDR1 LNHDA and CDR2 SQIVND (reference sequence). CDR3 DNA sequence: TGTGCCAGTAGTATCGGCGGAGCAAGAGGCACTGAAGCTTTCTTT. Translation gives CASSIGGARGTEAFF.

The rearrangement links TRBV7-8 to TRBJ2-7; 8 bases align to TRBD1. After removal of 5 bases from V and 6 bases from J, the junction contained 12 bases not matched to a gene. The germline V gene encodes CDR1 SGHVS and CDR2 FQNEAQ. This CDR3 has 15 residues. The CDR3 nucleotides are TGTGCCAGCAGCCACCTCAGGGGGCGCCTCGCCGAGCAGTACTTC. Protein product: CASSHLRGRLAEQYF.

This sequence joins TRBV6-1 and TRBJ1-2, with unresolved D. The germline CDR1 and CDR2 sequences are MNHNS and SASEGT. The CDR3 covers 15 residues. Trimming took off 2 bases at V and 7 bases at J, with 17 bases between the two ends. The CDR3 nucleotides are TGTGCCAGCAGTGAAATGGAGAGAGGAGTTGGTGGCTACACCTTC. Residues: CASSEMERGVGGYTF.

The rearrangement joins TRBV11-2 to TRBJ1-1, with D uncertain. Trimming left V 0 bases short and J 0 bases short, with 8 bases between. CDR3 length equals 15 residues. The germline V gene has CDR1 SGHAT and CDR2 FQNNGV. The CDR3: CASSLEAAVNTEAFF. CDR3 in DNA: TGTGCCAGCAGCTTAGAGGCGGCGGTGAACACTGAAGCTTTCTTT.

This clone was observed a few times. The V call is TRBV30, the J call TRBJ2-3, with D possibly being TRBD2 (7 bases). CDR3 length: 11 amino acids. Trimming pared 7 bases from V and 6 bases from J, leaving 11 bases between. CDR1 and CDR2 (germline): GTSNPN, SVGIG (reference sequence). CDR3: CALEGGDTQYF. DNA of the CDR3: TGTGCCTTAGAGGGGGGGGATACGCAGTATTTT.

This rearrangement joins TRBV6-5 to TRBJ2-1, with D hard to call. The CDR3 loop spans 11 amino acids. Trimming shortened V by 8 bases and J by 5 bases, and 7 bases separated the two germline ends. Germline CDR1 is MNHEY and CDR2 is SVGAGI. DNA of the CDR3: TGTGCCAGCGAGAAGAACAATGAGCAGTTCTTC. Encoded protein: CASEKNNEQFF.

The chain is built from TRBV19 and TRBJ1-5; 8 bases match TRBD1. The ends lost 5 bases at V and 0 bases at J; junction bases unmatched: 3. The CDR3 has 15 amino acids. CDR1 is LNHDA, CDR2 SQIVND, per germline (reference sequence). The CDR3 protein is CASSDQGASNQPQHF. The CDR3 DNA sequence: TGTGCCAGTAGTGATCAGGGGGCTAGCAATCAGCCCCAGCATTTT.

V usage is TRBV2 and J usage is TRBJ1-1, with TRBD1 identical over 7 bases. Germline values: CDR1 SNHLY, CDR2 FYNNEI. This CDR3 region has 14 residues. V was pared by 7 bases and J by 4 bases, with 9 bases of the junction left unmatched. The CDR3: CASILEGQATEAFF. DNA for the CDR3: TGTGCCAGCATACTAGAAGGACAGGCCACTGAAGCTTTCTTT.

This sequence joins TRBV4-1 and TRBJ2-7; TRBD2 might be the D (5 bases). CDR1 MGHRA and CDR2 YSYEKL come from the germline V gene. The CDR3 totals 15 residues. V lost 4 bases and J 2 bases, leaving 15 bases between the germline ends. The CDR3 sequence is CASSRLASLPYEQYF. The CDR3 region has the DNA TGCGCCAGCAGCCGGCTAGCCAGTCTCCCCTACGAGCAGTACTTC.

This clone was picked up a small number of times. The CDR3 loop is CASSGQGTYEQYF. Written as DNA, the CDR3 is TGTGCCAGCAGCGGACAGGGCACCTACGAGCAGTACTTC. V and J are TRBV7-9 and TRBJ2-7, with TRBD1 matching over 8 bases. V shed 5 bases and J 2 bases; nucleotides not matched to a gene: 2. This CDR3 region has 13 residues. CDR1 and CDR2 from the germline V gene are SEHNR and FQNEAQ (reference sequence).

This chain uses TRBV28 with TRBJ2-3, with 8 bases fitting TRBD2. CDR3 length: 15 residues. V shed 7 bases, J shed 3 bases, and the junction held 9 bases outside the gene matches. CDR1 MDHEN and CDR2 SYDVKM come from the germline V gene. CDR3 protein: CASTRRGDGTDTQYF. CDR3 DNA: TGTGCCAGCACCAGGCGGGGGGACGGGACAGATACGCAGTATTTT. Based on the CDR3 plus reference TRBV28 and TRBJ2-3, the full variable domain is DVKVTQSSRYLVKRTGEKVFLECVQDMDHENMFWYRQDPGLGLRLIYFSYDVKMKEKGDIPEGYSVSREKKERFSLILESASTNQTSMYLCASTRRGDGTDTQYFGPGTRLTVL.

This chain joins TRBV14 and TRBJ2-7; TRBD1 matches 11 bases. This CDR3 spans 15 amino acids. J lost 3 bases, V lost 1 base, and 2 bases had no gene match. CDR1 SGHDN and CDR2 FVKESK come from the germline V gene. The CDR3 DNA is TGTGCCAGCAGCCAAGCCGGGACAGGGGGCTACGAGCAGTACTTC. Amino acids: CASSQAGTGGYEQYF.

This chain links TRBV10-1 with TRBJ2-5; 7 nucleotides agree with TRBD2. The J segment lost 5 bases and the V segment lost 3 bases, leaving 6 bases of the junction unmatched. This CDR3 is built from 14 residues. CDR1 WNHNN and CDR2 SYGVQD come from the germline V gene (reference sequence). As DNA, the CDR3 is TGCGCCAGCAGTGAAGGACTAGATGATGAGACCCAGTACTTC. Translated: CASSEGLDDETQYF.

The chain uses TRBV7-9 and TRBJ2-2; TRBD1 matches at 7 bases. CDR3 size: 16 residues. With V trimmed by 1 base and J by 6 bases, 8 bases remained unmatched. Germline V gene data show CDR1 as SEHNR and CDR2 as FQNEAQ (reference sequence). This CDR3 reads CASSLGTGARSGELFF. CDR3 in DNA: TGTGCCAGCAGCTTAGGAACAGGGGCCCGATCCGGGGAGCTGTTTTTT.

J is TRBJ2-1 and V is TRBV6-5; the match to TRBD2 covers 9 bases. From germline, CDR1 is MNHEY and CDR2 SVGAGI. The ends lost 2 bases at V and 1 base at J; junction bases unmatched: 0. The CDR3 spans 15 residues. CDR3 in amino acids: CASSYAGGSYNEQFF. CDR3 nucleotide sequence: TGTGCCAGCAGTTACGCGGGAGGGTCCTACAATGAGCAGTTCTTC.

This clone was detected a few times. This sequence joins TRBV11-1 and TRBJ2-2; a weak D match, TRBD2 (6 bases). The germline CDR1 and CDR2 sequences are SGHAT and FQDESV (reference sequence). V gave up 5 bases and J gave up 5 bases, with 15 bases separating them. The CDR3 covers 15 residues. CDR3 amino acids: CASSPPLGGTGELFF. The CDR3 nucleotides read TGTGCCAGCAGCCCTCCTCTGGGGGGAACCGGGGAGCTGTTTTTT.

The chain has TRBV6-6 and TRBJ1-3; D unclear. This CDR3 contains 16 residues. Germline values: CDR1 MNHNY, CDR2 SVGAGI (reference sequence). Trimming left V 0 bases short and J 0 bases short, with 9 bases between. The CDR3 nucleotides are TGTGCCAGCAGTTACTCGTCTGGGAGCTCTGGAAACACCATATATTTT. Its protein is CASSYSSGSSGNTIYF.

The rearrangement links TRBV28 to TRBJ1-1; the match to TRBD1 covers 7 bases. Looked up from germline, CDR1 is MDHEN and CDR2 is SYDVKM. The J segment lost 1 base and the V segment lost 5 bases, leaving 7 bases of the junction unmatched. The CDR3 has 15 residues. The CDR3 DNA reads TGTGCCAGCAGTCTCGCCCGGGACAGGAACACTGAAGCTTTCTTT. Protein sequence: CASSLARDRNTEAFF.

This clone has only one observation. The chain has TRBV2 and TRBJ2-5, with 12 bases lining up with TRBD2. Trimming took 3 bases from V and 2 from J; bases not matched to a gene: 10. The CDR3 sequence is 18 residues long. CDR1 and CDR2 (germline): SNHLY, FYNNEI. For the CDR3, the DNA is TGTGCCAGCAGTGACCGGACTAGCGGGACAGGGGCACAAGAGACCCAGTACTTC. Amino acids: CASSDRTSGTGAQETQYF.

The genes are TRBV5-1 and TRBJ2-1; a possible D gene is TRBD2 (6 bases). Deletions cut 10 bases from V and 5 bases from J, with 13 bases between. Per germline, CDR1 SGHRS and CDR2 YFSETQ. The CDR3 covers 12 residues. The CDR3 nucleotides are TGCGCCTCTAGCGAGCAAGACAATGAGCAGTTCTTC. As protein: CASSEQDNEQFF.

CDR3 loop: CASSYDGTGDYEQYF. The CDR3 DNA sequence: TGCGCCAGCAGCTACGACGGGACAGGGGACTACGAGCAGTACTTC. The chain combines TRBV4-1 with TRBJ2-7, with 10 bases that match TRBD1. The CDR3 is 15 residues long. CDR1 and CDR2 (germline): MGHRA, YSYEKL. Trimming took 5 bases from V and 3 from J; bases not matched to a gene: 7.

This chain links TRBV7-2 with TRBJ2-7, with 8 bases matching TRBD2. J lost 2 bases, V lost 1 base, and 7 bases had no gene match. Germline CDR1 SGHTA, CDR2 FQGNSA. This CDR3 is built from 16 residues. CDR3 nucleotide sequence: TGTGCCAGCAGCTTAGTCTCGGCGGGAGGTGCCTACGAGCAGTACTTC. Its translation: CASSLVSAGGAYEQYF.

The CDR3 coding sequence is TGTGCCAGCAGCCTAGGACGGACAGGCGCCTACGAGCAGTACTTC. It encodes CASSLGRTGAYEQYF. The chain combines TRBV6-5 with TRBJ2-7; 7 nucleotides match TRBD1. This CDR3 is 15 amino acids long. The V gene's germline CDR1 is MNHEY and CDR2 SVGAGI. V lost 6 bases and J lost 2; bases outside the gene matches: 10.

This clone has only a few counts. CDR3 residues: CASSPGLPDTQYF. CDR3 nucleotide sequence: TGTGCCAGCAGCCCCGGACTGCCAGATACGCAGTATTTT. The chain employs TRBV7-9 and TRBJ2-3; the D gene is possibly TRBD2 (5 bases). Germline V CDR1 and CDR2: SEHNR, FQNEAQ (reference sequence). V was trimmed by 5 bases and J by 4 bases, leaving 10 bases between them. The CDR3 is 13 residues long.

Details on this clone: One end of the junction does not line up with germline, which may come from a read error. The chain combines TRBV7-7 with TRBJ2-7; 8 nucleotides agree with TRBD1. Germline V lookup: CDR1 SSHAT, CDR2 FNYEAQ (reference sequence). This CDR3 has 13 residues. The CDR3 nucleotides are TGTGCTAGCAGCTTTGGACAGGGTTACGAGCAGTACTTC. It is translated as CASSFGQGYEQYF.

V and J are TRBV7-2 and TRBJ1-1; 7 bases match TRBD1. The CDR3 is 15 amino acids. Germline CDR1 SGHTA, CDR2 FQGNSA. With V trimmed by 5 bases and J by 5 bases, 11 bases remained unmatched. CDR3 protein: CASSRLTGVRTEAFF. The CDR3 DNA reads as TGTGCCAGCAGCCGGCTTACAGGGGTACGAACTGAAGCTTTCTTT.